These 21 T cell receptor beta chains were all obtained from the same sample, sequenced in a study of CD8+ T cells in alopecia areata. Extracted from the samples, RNA was reverse transcribed into cDNA to serve as the sequencing template. Generated by immunoSEQ multiplex PCR, the TCRdb table keeps only in-frame clones and is missing some. The data hold 100,000 to 150,000 clones, with around 60% observed a single time. The sequenced sample was CD4+ T cells sorted from blood, obtained at week 0. The receptor set was obtained from a human donor with alopecia areata.

The table lists this clone with a few counts. The chain recombines TRBV4-3 with TRBJ2-2; 11 nucleotides line up with TRBD1. This CDR3 has 16 residues. Germline V CDR1 and CDR2: LGHNA, YSLEER. The V and J ends lost 3 bases and 7 bases, in that order; junction bases with no gene match: 7. As DNA, the CDR3 is TGCGCCAGCAGCCACGGGAGGACAGGGGGCTTCGGGGAGCTGTTTTTT. Translating it yields CASSHGRTGGFGELFF.

This clone was found once. The CDR3 bases are TGTGCCAGCAGATCCGATGGGATCCGAAATCAGCCCCAGCATTTT. The encoded protein is CASRSDGIRNQPQHF. This chain uses TRBV27 with TRBJ1-5; D ambiguous. The CDR3 consists of 15 residues. The ends were cut back, 6 bases at V and 4 bases at J, with 16 bases in the middle. Germline CDR1 is MNHEY and CDR2 is SMNVEV (reference sequence).

The chain uses TRBV4-1 and TRBJ2-2; 7 nucleotides line up with TRBD2. The CDR3 totals 17 residues. V lost 3 bases, J lost 0 bases, and 7 bases stayed unmatched. Per the germline V gene, CDR1 is MGHRA and CDR2 is YSYEKL. Here the CDR3 reads CASSQALAASNTGELFF. CDR3 in DNA: TGCGCCAGCAGCCAGGCCCTAGCGGCCTCGAACACCGGGGAGCTGTTTTTT.

The V call is TRBV10-2, the J call TRBJ1-5, with a tentative D call TRBD1 (5 bases). CDR3 length: 13 residues. Germline V gives CDR1 WSHSY, CDR2 SAAADI. V gave up 10 bases and J gave up 1 base, with 11 bases separating them. This CDR3 is CATSRQSNQPQHF. The CDR3 DNA sequence: TGCGCCACTTCCCGACAGAGCAATCAGCCCCAGCATTTT.

This clone was detected only a few times. The chain employs TRBV5-1 and TRBJ2-3, with D tentatively TRBD2 (5 bases). Trimming removed 0 bases at V and 2 bases at J, with 10 bases between. CDR3 length: 15 residues. Germline CDR1 and CDR2: SGHRS and YFSETQ. The CDR3 nucleotides read TGCGCCAGCAGCTTGGAATCGGGGTACACAGATACGCAGTATTTT. Amino acids: CASSLESGYTDTQYF.

This chain joins TRBV5-1 and TRBJ2-7; 12 bases map to TRBD1. Trimming at V came to 3 bases and at J to 6 bases, leaving 4 bases not matched to a gene. The CDR3 extends over 14 amino acids. The germline V gene has CDR1 SGHRS and CDR2 YFSETQ. The CDR3 protein is CASSWDRGRAEQYF. The CDR3 nucleotides read TGCGCCAGCAGCTGGGACAGGGGGCGGGCCGAGCAGTACTTC.

A few counts support this clone. The genes are TRBV15 and TRBJ2-1; TRBD1 matches at 11 bases. This CDR3 has 16 amino acids. The germline CDR1 and CDR2 sequences are LNHNV and YYDKDF (reference sequence). After removal of 6 bases from V and 4 bases from J, the junction contained 8 bases not matched to a gene. The CDR3: CATSVLGTGGYNEQFF. The DNA for the CDR3 is TGTGCCACCAGTGTCCTCGGGACAGGGGGTTACAATGAGCAGTTCTTC.

The gene calls are TRBV7-2 and TRBJ2-5, with 8 bases identical to TRBD1. The CDR3 has 16 residues. Unmatched junction bases numbered 13, after V lost 1 base and J lost 9 bases. Germline loops: CDR1 SGHTA, CDR2 FQGNSA. For the CDR3, the DNA is TGTGCCAGCAGCTTAGATGGCACAGGGGGTCCGAGACCCCAGTACTTC. The encoded protein is CASSLDGTGGPRPQYF.

V gene TRBV15 combines with J gene TRBJ2-1; 12 bases map to TRBD2. This CDR3 is 15 amino acids long. The V gene's germline CDR1 is LNHNV and CDR2 YYDKDF (reference sequence). The V segment lost 3 bases and the J segment 5 bases; nucleotides outside the gene matches: 2. CDR3 bases: TGTGCCACCAGCAGTCGACTAGCGGGAGACAATGAGCAGTTCTTC. Translating it yields CATSSRLAGDNEQFF. Full variable domain (missing parts from reference TRBV15 and TRBJ2-1): DAMVIQNPRYQVTQFGKPVTLSCSQTLNHNVMYWYQQKSSQAPKLLFHYYDKDFNNEADTPDNFQSRRPNTSFCFLDIRSPGLGDTAMYLCATSSRLAGDNEQFFGPGTRLTVL.

J is TRBJ2-6 and V is TRBV10-3; 9 bases map to TRBD1. V was pared by 6 bases and J by 1 base, with 4 bases of the junction left unmatched. The CDR3 spans 16 residues. Germline V CDR1 and CDR2: ENHRY, SYGVKD. Here the CDR3 DNA reads TGTGCCATCAGCATCGACAGGGGGTCTGGGGCCAACGTCCTGACTTTC. Translated, it gives CAISIDRGSGANVLTF.

This clone was counted between two and nine times. V is TRBV7-2 and J is TRBJ1-2; D gene ambiguous. Trimming cost V 5 bases and J 4 bases, with 17 bases left between them. The CDR3 is made up of 15 amino acids. Germline lookup yields CDR1 SGHTA and CDR2 FQGNSA. CDR3 sequence reads: CASSPAAPVGYGYTF. CDR3 bases: TGTGCCAGCAGCCCCGCGGCCCCCGTCGGCTATGGCTACACCTTC.

The gene calls are TRBV7-9 and TRBJ2-7; 9 nucleotides align to TRBD1. The CDR3 has 15 amino acids. Trimming at V came to 1 base and at J to 3 bases, leaving 4 bases not matched to a gene. CDR1 is SEHNR, CDR2 FQNEAQ, per germline (reference sequence). In DNA form, the CDR3 reads TGTGCCAGCAGCTTAGTGCGGGACAGGGTCTACGAGCAGTACTTC. Translating it yields CASSLVRDRVYEQYF.

The chain joins TRBV5-1 to TRBJ2-2; D unresolved. Deletions cut 0 bases from V and 5 bases from J, with 5 bases between. The germline CDR1 and CDR2 sequences are SGHRS and YFSETQ. The CDR3 totals 13 residues. The CDR3 reads CASSLEVTGELFF. The CDR3 DNA sequence: TGCGCCAGCAGCTTGGAGGTTACCGGGGAGCTGTTTTTT.

This rearrangement joins TRBV4-3 to TRBJ1-1; TRBD1 might be the D (5 bases). The CDR3 is 16 residues long. Germline loops: CDR1 LGHNA, CDR2 YSLEER. The germline V and J ends were trimmed by 2 bases and 4 bases, with 17 bases remaining between them. CDR3 residues: CASSQQYGGLVTEAFF. Written as DNA, the CDR3 is TGCGCCAGCAGCCAACAATACGGGGGGTTGGTCACTGAAGCTTTCTTT.

J is TRBJ2-7 and V is TRBV7-2; a possible D gene is TRBD1 (6 bases). This CDR3 contains 15 residues. V gave up 5 bases and J gave up 7 bases, with 21 bases separating them. Per the germline V gene, CDR1 is SGHTA and CDR2 is FQGNSA. CDR3 amino acids: CASSPVRTVQGEQYF. The DNA of the CDR3 is TGTGCCAGCAGCCCGGTCCGGACAGTTCAGGGGGAGCAGTACTTC.

The chain uses TRBV19 and TRBJ2-1; D ambiguous. This CDR3 spans 11 amino acids. Between the trimmed V and J ends, which lost 3 bases and 9 bases, there was a span of 6 bases. Germline V gives CDR1 LNHDA, CDR2 SQIVND (reference sequence). CDR3 sequence (DNA): TGTGCCAGTAGTATTAGGAGTGAGCAGTTCTTC. Protein sequence: CASSIRSEQFF.

This clone appeared a few times. This rearrangement joins TRBV19 to TRBJ2-6; possible D gene TRBD2, 6 bases. Per germline, CDR1 LNHDA and CDR2 SQIVND (reference sequence). The V end lost 7 bases, the J end lost 2 bases, and 9 bases lay between the germline ends. The CDR3 spans 14 residues. The CDR3 DNA reads TGTGCCAGTAATGGGGGGACTGGGGCCAACGTCCTGACTTTC. Amino acid sequence: CASNGGTGANVLTF.

The rearrangement links TRBV20-1 to TRBJ1-1; D is undetermined. Trimming shortened V by 5 bases and J by 1 base, and 5 bases separated the two germline ends. CDR1 is DFQATT and CDR2 is SNEGSKA in the germline V gene (reference sequence). The CDR3 loop spans 11 amino acids. Here the CDR3 DNA reads TGCAGTGCTGGCCCGAACACTGAAGCTTTCTTT. Protein sequence: CSAGPNTEAFF.

The chain has TRBV4-1 and TRBJ2-6, with D uncertain. The CDR3 is 12 residues long. The germline V gene has CDR1 MGHRA and CDR2 YSYEKL. Trimming took off 6 bases at V and 4 bases at J, with 4 bases between the two ends. The DNA of the CDR3 is TGCGCCAGCAGTAGGGGGGCCAACGTCCTGACTTTC. Amino acids: CASSRGANVLTF.

The chain recombines TRBV7-2 with TRBJ2-1; no clear D. The CDR3 runs to 15 residues. Trimming took off 1 base at V and 6 bases at J, with 13 bases between the two ends. CDR1 is SGHTA and CDR2 is FQGNSA in the germline V gene. CDR3 amino acids: CASSLVSSGGNEQFF. The CDR3 DNA reads as TGTGCCAGCAGCTTAGTTTCATCTGGCGGCAATGAGCAGTTCTTC.

The V and J genes are TRBV25-1 and TRBJ1-3; D might be TRBD1 (6 bases). The CDR3 covers 15 residues. V lost 6 bases, J lost 3 bases, and 15 bases lay in between. The germline CDR1 and CDR2 sequences are MGHDK and SYGVNS. This CDR3 is CASRSQGIGGNTIYF. Written as DNA, the CDR3 is TGTGCCAGCAGGTCACAGGGAATCGGTGGAAACACCATATATTTT.